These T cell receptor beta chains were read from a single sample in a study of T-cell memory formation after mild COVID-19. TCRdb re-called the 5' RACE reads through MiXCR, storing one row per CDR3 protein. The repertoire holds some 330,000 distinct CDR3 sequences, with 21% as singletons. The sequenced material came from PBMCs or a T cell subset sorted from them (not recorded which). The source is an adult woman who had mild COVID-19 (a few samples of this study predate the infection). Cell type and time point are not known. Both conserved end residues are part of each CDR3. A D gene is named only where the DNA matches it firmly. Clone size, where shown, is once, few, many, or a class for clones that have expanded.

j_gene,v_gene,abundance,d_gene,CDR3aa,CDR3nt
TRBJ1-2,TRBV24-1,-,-,CATSDRGVSGGYTF,TGTGCCACCAGTGACCGCGGGGTTTCCGGTGGCTACACCTTC
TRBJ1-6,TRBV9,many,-,CASSTGDGYNSPLHF,TGTGCCAGCAGTACTGGGGACGGCTATAATTCACCCCTCCACTTT
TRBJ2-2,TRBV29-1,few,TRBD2,CSVGLRLAGGPRTGELFF,TGCAGCGTTGGACTCCGGCTAGCGGGAGGGCCGAGGACCGGGGAGCTGTTTTTT
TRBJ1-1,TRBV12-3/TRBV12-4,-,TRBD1,CASSRQGRTEAFF,TGTGCCAGCAGCCGACAGGGCCGGACTGAAGCTTTCTTT
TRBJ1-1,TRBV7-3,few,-,CASSPEVTGNTEAFF,TGTGCCAGCAGCCCCGAGGTGACAGGGAACACTGAAGCTTTCTTT
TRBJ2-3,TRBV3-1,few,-,CASSSSSGTQYF,TGTGCCAGCAGCAGTTCTTCAGGGACGCAGTATTTT
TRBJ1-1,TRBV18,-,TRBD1,CDSSPGTGWANTEAFF,TGTGACAGCTCACCAGGGACAGGATGGGCAAACACTGAAGCTTTCTTT
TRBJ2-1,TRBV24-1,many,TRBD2,CATSESGRARYEQFF,TGTGCCACCAGTGAAAGCGGGAGGGCCCGGTATGAGCAGTTCTTC
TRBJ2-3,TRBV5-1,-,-,CASSLAWGDTQYF,TGCGCCAGCAGCTTGGCCTGGGGCGATACGCAGTATTTT
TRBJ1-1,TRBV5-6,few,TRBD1,CASSPTYRGNTEAFF,TGTGCCAGCAGCCCAACCTACAGGGGGAACACTGAAGCTTTCTTT
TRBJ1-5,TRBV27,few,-,CASSSEGSQPQHF,TGTGCCAGCAGTTCAGAGGGTAGTCAGCCCCAGCATTTT
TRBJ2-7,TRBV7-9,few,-,CASSSPRPGGTYEQYF,TGTGCCAGCAGCTCTCCGCGTCCAGGGGGGACCTACGAGCAGTACTTC
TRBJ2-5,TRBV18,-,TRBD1,CASSPRTGAGETQYF,TGTGCCAGCTCACCACGTACAGGGGCTGGAGAGACCCAGTACTTC
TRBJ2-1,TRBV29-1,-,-,CSVEEGEGASYNEQFF,TGCAGCGTTGAAGAAGGGGAGGGGGCGTCCTACAATGAGCAGTTCTTC
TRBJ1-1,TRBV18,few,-,CASSFRRPNTEAFF,TGTGCCAGCTCATTCAGACGGCCCAACACTGAAGCTTTCTTT
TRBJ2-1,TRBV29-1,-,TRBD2,CSVVSREGIYNEQFF,TGCAGCGTTGTTTCGCGGGAGGGAATTTACAATGAGCAGTTCTTC
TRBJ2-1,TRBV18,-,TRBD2,CASSPSAGGSEQFF,TGTGCCAGCTCACCATCCGCGGGAGGGTCTGAGCAGTTCTTC
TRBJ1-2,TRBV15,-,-,CATSRDLLTIPGYGYTF,TGTGCCACCAGCAGAGATCTTCTTACTATTCCGGGCTATGGCTACACCTTC
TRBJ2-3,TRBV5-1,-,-,CASSLVGSGGTDTQYF,TGCGCCAGCAGCTTGGTGGGTAGCGGAGGCACAGATACGCAGTATTTT
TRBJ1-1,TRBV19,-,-,CATSWGNTEAFF,TGTGCCACATCCTGGGGGAACACTGAAGCTTTCTTT
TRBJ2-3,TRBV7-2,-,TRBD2,CASSLSGTTSTDTQYF,TGTGCCAGCAGCTTATCCGGGACTACTAGCACAGATACGCAGTATTTT
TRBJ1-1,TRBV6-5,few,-,CASKKRTAPYTEAFF,TGTGCCAGCAAAAAACGGACAGCACCCTACACTGAAGCTTTCTTT
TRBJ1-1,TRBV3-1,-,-,CASSQELGAMGAFF,TGTGCCAGCAGCCAAGAATTGGGGGCCATGGGGGCTTTCTTT
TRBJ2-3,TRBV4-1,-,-,CASSQSSSSTDTQYF,TGCGCCAGCAGCCAATCGAGCTCTAGCACAGATACGCAGTATTTT
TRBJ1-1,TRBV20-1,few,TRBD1,CSARKGATEAFF,TGCAGTGCTAGGAAGGGGGCCACTGAAGCTTTCTTT
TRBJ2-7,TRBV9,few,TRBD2,CASSVDLSAGAPYEQYF,TGTGCCAGCAGCGTAGACCTGTCAGCGGGAGCCCCCTACGAGCAGTACTTC
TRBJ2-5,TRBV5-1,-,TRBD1,CASSSGQGVETQYF,TGCGCCAGCAGCTCGGGACAGGGGGTCGAGACCCAGTACTTC
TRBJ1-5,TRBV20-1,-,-,CSARRGTDSNQPQHF,TGCAGTGCTAGGAGAGGGACTGATAGCAATCAGCCCCAGCATTTT
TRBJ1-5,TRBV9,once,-,CASRGGCNQPQHF,TGTGCCAGCAGGGGCGGGTGCAATCAGCCCCAGCATTTT
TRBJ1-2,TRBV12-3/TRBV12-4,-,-,CASSDRAYWAYGYTF,TGTGCCAGCAGTGATAGGGCCTATTGGGCCTATGGCTACACCTTC
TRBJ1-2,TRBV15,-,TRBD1,CATSTRQGQYGYTF,TGTGCCACCAGCACGCGACAGGGGCAGTACGGCTACACCTTC
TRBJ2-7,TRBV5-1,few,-,CASSLDRNYEQYF,TGCGCCAGCAGCTTGGACAGGAACTACGAGCAGTACTTC
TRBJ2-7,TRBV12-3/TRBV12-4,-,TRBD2,CASSPISGSYEQYF,TGTGCCAGCAGCCCTATTAGCGGGAGTTACGAGCAGTACTTC
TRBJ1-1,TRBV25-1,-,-,CASSEYLDNTEAFF,TGTGCCAGCAGTGAATATTTGGATAACACTGAAGCTTTCTTT
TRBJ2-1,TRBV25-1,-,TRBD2,CASSGTSGRKRRNEQFF,TGTGCCAGCAGTGGGACTAGCGGGAGAAAGCGTCGAAATGAGCAGTTCTTC
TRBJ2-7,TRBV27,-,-,CASSLRGVVYEQYF,TGTGCCAGCAGTTTAAGGGGGGTGGTCTACGAGCAGTACTTC
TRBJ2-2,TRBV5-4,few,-,CASSLGRVGTDTGELFF,TGTGCCAGCAGCTTGGGACGTGTGGGAACGGACACCGGGGAGCTGTTTTTT
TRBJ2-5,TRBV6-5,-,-,CASSYSRGGAGETQYF,TGTGCCAGCAGTTACTCCCGAGGGGGCGCGGGGGAGACCCAGTACTTC
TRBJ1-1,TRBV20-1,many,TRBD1,CSARGPGQGVNTEAFF,TGCAGTGCTAGAGGGCCGGGCCAGGGGGTGAACACTGAAGCTTTCTTT
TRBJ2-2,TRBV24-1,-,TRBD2,CATNLAGRANTGELFF,TGTGCCACCAATCTAGCGGGGCGAGCGAACACCGGGGAGCTGTTTTTT
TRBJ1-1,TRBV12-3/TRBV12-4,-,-,CASRRLQGANTEAFF,TGTGCCAGCAGACGACTACAGGGAGCGAACACTGAAGCTTTCTTT
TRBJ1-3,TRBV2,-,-,CASSDWGLSGNTIYF,TGTGCCAGCAGTGACTGGGGTCTGTCTGGAAACACCATATATTTT